This T cell receptor beta chain emerged from a study of CD8 T cells in Susac syndrome. This CDR3 is 15 amino acids long. Trimming removed 7 bases at V and 5 bases at J, with 17 bases between. The germline V gene has CDR1 MNHEY and CDR2 SMNVEV (reference sequence). An input of 0.5 to 1 ug of RNA was subjected to reverse transcription using random hexamers. TCRdb ran MiXCR on the immunoSEQ multiplex PCR reads and lists one entry per CDR3 protein. This table has fewer than 95,000 distinct CDR3 sequences, about 96% appearing once. The receptor's source is a human donor with Susac syndrome. The chain uses TRBV27 and TRBJ2-2; D unclear. The sequenced material came from CD8+ T cells from PBMCs. CDR3 in DNA: TGTGCCAGCACTCTTTCGGGTGGTTTAACCGGGGAGCTGTTTTTT. It is translated as CASTLSGGLTGELFF.